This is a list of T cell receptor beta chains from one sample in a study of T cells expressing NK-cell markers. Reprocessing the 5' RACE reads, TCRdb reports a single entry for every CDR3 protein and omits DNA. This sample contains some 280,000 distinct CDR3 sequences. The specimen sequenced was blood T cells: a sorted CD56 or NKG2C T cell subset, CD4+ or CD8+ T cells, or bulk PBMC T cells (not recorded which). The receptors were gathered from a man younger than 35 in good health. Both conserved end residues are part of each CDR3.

CDR3 protein: CASSLPHLGEQYF; J gene: TRBJ2-7; CDR3 length: 13; V gene: TRBV5-4
CDR3 protein: CSGGDALNEKLFF; J gene: TRBJ1-4; CDR3 length: 13; V gene: TRBV29-1
CDR3 protein: CASSQDLHSSGTTDTQYF; J gene: TRBJ2-3; CDR3 length: 18; V gene: TRBV4-3
CDR3 protein: CATSRGGTGENEQYF; J gene: TRBJ2-7; CDR3 length: 15; V gene: TRBV15
CDR3 protein: CASSPPQPYEQYF; J gene: TRBJ2-7; CDR3 length: 13; V gene: TRBV28
CDR3 protein: CAWSRTLGPLHF; J gene: TRBJ1-6; CDR3 length: 12; V gene: TRBV30
CDR3 protein: CASSQAGGPLTAQYF; J gene: TRBJ2-3; CDR3 length: 15; V gene: TRBV4-3
CDR3 protein: CAISVGVTGNYEQYF; J gene: TRBJ2-7; CDR3 length: 15; V gene: TRBV10-3
CDR3 protein: CSAKSGNTIYF; J gene: TRBJ1-3; CDR3 length: 11; V gene: TRBV20-1
CDR3 protein: CSARASTGWVTGELFF; J gene: TRBJ2-2; CDR3 length: 16; V gene: TRBV20-1
CDR3 protein: CASSRDGTGIYEQYF; J gene: TRBJ2-7; CDR3 length: 15; V gene: TRBV4-3
CDR3 protein: CASSPGQVIEAFF; J gene: TRBJ1-1; CDR3 length: 13; V gene: TRBV5-6
CDR3 protein: CASSPPSREGTGELFF; J gene: TRBJ2-2; CDR3 length: 16; V gene: TRBV18
CDR3 protein: CASSLRGGMGDTQYF; J gene: TRBJ2-3; CDR3 length: 15; V gene: TRBV7-3
CDR3 protein: CATSDFLRGGYTF; J gene: TRBJ1-2; CDR3 length: 13; V gene: TRBV24-1
CDR3 protein: CASSPRDSGNTIYF; J gene: TRBJ1-3; CDR3 length: 14; V gene: TRBV12-3/TRBV12-4
CDR3 protein: CASSPTRTGNSRQPQHF; J gene: TRBJ1-5; CDR3 length: 17; V gene: TRBV7-8
CDR3 protein: CASSPDGEGSNEQFF; J gene: TRBJ2-1; CDR3 length: 15; V gene: TRBV5-1
CDR3 protein: CATSVDGIVSGELFF; J gene: TRBJ2-2; CDR3 length: 15; V gene: TRBV24-1
CDR3 protein: CASSLGVLETQYF; J gene: TRBJ2-5; CDR3 length: 13; V gene: TRBV12-3/TRBV12-4
CDR3 protein: CASRGDSHSNQPQHF; J gene: TRBJ1-5; CDR3 length: 15; V gene: TRBV2
CDR3 protein: CASTSTGSGQPQHF; J gene: TRBJ1-5; CDR3 length: 14; V gene: TRBV12-3/TRBV12-4
CDR3 protein: CASSPSGRRYEQYF; J gene: TRBJ2-7; CDR3 length: 14; V gene: TRBV6-1
CDR3 protein: CASSLEEFDEQYF; J gene: TRBJ2-7; CDR3 length: 13; V gene: TRBV12-3/TRBV12-4
CDR3 protein: CAISERAGPGELFF; J gene: TRBJ2-2; CDR3 length: 14; V gene: TRBV10-3
CDR3 protein: CSATPVTGGTSEQYF; J gene: TRBJ2-7; CDR3 length: 15; V gene: TRBV20-1
CDR3 protein: CASSPGASGKGFF; J gene: TRBJ2-1; CDR3 length: 13; V gene: TRBV4-1
CDR3 protein: CASSLRLAGGPRGTDTQYF; J gene: TRBJ2-3; CDR3 length: 19; V gene: TRBV11-1
CDR3 protein: CSARGVRGVTDTQYF; J gene: TRBJ2-3; CDR3 length: 15; V gene: TRBV20-1
CDR3 protein: CASSLAGVGSAESNYGYTF; J gene: TRBJ1-2; CDR3 length: 19; V gene: TRBV16
CDR3 protein: CATSRGDGGNEQFF; J gene: TRBJ2-1; CDR3 length: 14; V gene: TRBV15
CDR3 protein: CASSLDSNEKLFF; J gene: TRBJ1-4; CDR3 length: 13; V gene: TRBV7-6
CDR3 protein: CASSLELADTRGQFF; J gene: TRBJ2-1; CDR3 length: 15; V gene: TRBV5-6
CDR3 protein: CASSLGRTGELFF; J gene: TRBJ2-2; CDR3 length: 13; V gene: TRBV9
CDR3 protein: CASSQAAGIRDLAGTDTQYF; J gene: TRBJ2-3; CDR3 length: 20; V gene: TRBV4-2
CDR3 protein: CASHTPGQVITGELFF; J gene: TRBJ2-2; CDR3 length: 16; V gene: TRBV5-6
CDR3 protein: CASSSGSGELFF; J gene: TRBJ2-2; CDR3 length: 12; V gene: TRBV7-6